This T cell receptor beta chain is from a study of identical twins. Germline V gene sequence: CDR1 GTSNPN, CDR2 SVGIG (reference sequence). The ends were cut back, 2 bases at V and 6 bases at J, with 17 bases in the middle. The CDR3 extends over 14 amino acids. Each CDR3 protein gets one entry after TCRdb re-called the 5' RACE reads with MiXCR. The sample records approximately 220,000 distinct CDR3 sequences, more than 6.5% being singletons. The data were also submitted as part of a second study, on yellow fever vaccine responses in identical twins.

The receptor was isolated from a woman under 30 in good health. The rearrangement links TRBV30 to TRBJ2-7, with D perhaps assigned TRBD1 or TRBD2 (5 bases each). The sequenced sample consisted of memory (CD45RO+) T cells sorted from blood. The CDR3 nucleotides read TGTGCCTGGAGTCCAGGGACCCCCGGTGGCGAGCAGTACTTC. It is translated as CAWSPGTPGGEQYF.